The T cell receptor beta chain described here comes from a study of CD8 T cells in Susac syndrome. This clonotype showed up just once. From blood CD8+ and CD4+ T cells, the TCR beta chain was sequenced. CD8+ and CD4+ T cells were negatively isolated; TEMRA cells were FACS-enriched. A quantity of about 0.5 to 1 ug RNA underwent reverse transcription using random hexamers. A multiplex approach, immunoSEQ multiplex PCR, amplified TCR beta CDR3 across 54 Vbeta and 13 Jbeta. Using its own MiXCR run on the immunoSEQ multiplex PCR reads, TCRdb lists one record per CDR3 protein. The top ten clones hold around 0.18% of a sample with hundreds of thousands of distinct CDR3 sequences, 89% of them seen once. The specimen was CD8+ T cells from PBMCs. The receptor was isolated from a human donor with multiple sclerosis.

The DNA of the CDR3 is TGCAGTGCTAGAGTTTCAGGGGTGGAGGGCTACGAGCAGTACTTC. Amino acids: CSARVSGVEGYEQYF. This chain joins TRBV20-1 and TRBJ2-7; D assignment may be TRBD1 or TRBD2 (6 bases each). The CDR3 sequence is 15 residues long. The germline V gene has CDR1 DFQATT and CDR2 SNEGSKA (reference sequence). V lost 1 base, J lost 3 bases, and 16 bases lay in between.